These 15 T cell receptor beta chains came from one sample sequenced in a study of cytomegalovirus exposure and HLA in healthy donors. PCR used 60 Vbeta primers and 13 Jbeta primers. Method: immunoSEQ multiplex PCR; TCRdb's copy keeps in-frame clones and lacks some. The sample carries around 100,000 clones, 82% recorded once. Material: PBMCs. These receptors originate from a man under 40 in good health and CMV-seropositive.

The V and J genes are TRBV5-4 and TRBJ2-3; maybe TRBD1 (5 bases). The CDR3 extends over 13 amino acids. Germline lookup yields CDR1 SGHNT and CDR2 YYREEE (reference sequence). V lost 5 bases and J lost 4, with 11 bases in between. For the CDR3, the DNA is TGTGCCAGCAGTTCGCAGGGTTCAGATACGCAGTATTTT. Protein product: CASSSQGSDTQYF.

The sample holds a few counts of this clone. The chain carries TRBV2 and TRBJ1-3, with D possibly matching TRBD1 (6 bases). The CDR3 has 14 residues. Germline CDR1 is SNHLY and CDR2 is FYNNEI. Trimming shortened V by 1 base and J by 2 bases, and 6 bases separated the two germline ends. The CDR3 DNA is TGTGCCAGCAGTGAAGGACAGGCTGGAAACACCATATATTTT. Its protein product is CASSEGQAGNTIYF.

V is TRBV29-1 and J is TRBJ2-7; 10 bases match TRBD2. Trimming removed 6 bases from V and 0 bases from J; junction bases left unmatched: 8. From germline, CDR1 is SQVTM and CDR2 ANQGSEA. The CDR3 runs 15 residues. CDR3 nucleotides: TGCAGCGTGTATCGACTAGCGGGCGTCTCCTACGAGCAGTACTTC. Its protein product is CSVYRLAGVSYEQYF.

The CDR3 protein is CASSQGTKNTEAFF. In DNA form, the CDR3 reads TGTGCCAGTAGTCAGGGCACGAAGAACACTGAAGCTTTCTTT. The V call is TRBV19, the J call TRBJ1-1; weak D call: TRBD1 (5 bases). The CDR3 length is 14 residues. Trimming took 5 bases from V and 1 from J, leaving 11 bases between them. From germline, CDR1 is LNHDA and CDR2 SQIVND (reference sequence).

This clone was recorded only once. CDR3 DNA: TGTGCCAGCAGCGTTAGTGCGGAGGAGTTCTACGAGCAGTACTTC. Protein sequence: CASSVSAEEFYEQYF. This sequence joins TRBV5-4 and TRBJ2-7; a weak D match, TRBD2 (5 bases). This CDR3 contains 15 residues. Between the trimmed V and J ends, which lost 4 bases and 3 bases, there was a span of 17 bases. Per the germline V gene, CDR1 is SGHNT and CDR2 is YYREEE (reference sequence). Full variable domain (outside the CDR3, taken from reference TRBV5-4 and TRBJ2-7): ETGVTQSPTHLIKTRGQQVTLRCSSQSGHNTVSWYQQALGQGPQFIFQYYREEENGRGNFPPRFSGLQFPNYSSELNVNALELDDSALYLCASSVSAEEFYEQYFGPGTRLTVT.

This sequence joins TRBV2 and TRBJ2-1; D is possibly TRBD1 (6 bases). Trimming left V 7 bases short and J 4 bases short, with 14 bases between. Germline CDR1 and CDR2: SNHLY and FYNNEI. This CDR3 contains 14 residues. For the CDR3, the DNA is TGTGCCAGCACTACGACAGGTGCTTACAATGAGCAGTTCTTC. It specifies CASTTTGAYNEQFF.

The rearrangement links TRBV30 to TRBJ2-2; D is perhaps TRBD2 (6 bases). Germline V lookup: CDR1 GTSNPN, CDR2 SVGIG (reference sequence). The CDR3 consists of 13 residues. V dropped 1 base and J dropped 5 bases, with 8 bases sitting between them. The CDR3 region is CAWSGRVTGELFF. CDR3 bases: TGTGCCTGGAGTGGGAGGGTAACCGGGGAGCTGTTTTTT.

This chain uses TRBV10-3 with TRBJ2-3; 13 bases line up with TRBD2. The CDR3 runs to 17 residues. Germline V gene sequence: CDR1 ENHRY, CDR2 SYGVKD. With 6 bases clipped from V and 4 bases from J, the junction kept 10 bases outside the gene matches. CDR3 sequence: CAIRPTSGRGGADTQYF. For the CDR3, the DNA is TGTGCCATCAGACCAACTAGCGGGAGGGGGGGAGCAGATACGCAGTATTTT.

This chain links TRBV5-5 with TRBJ1-2, with D possibly TRBD1 on 6 matching bases. Per the germline V gene, CDR1 is SGHKS and CDR2 is YYEKEE (reference sequence). The V end lost 4 bases, the J end lost 5 bases, and 9 bases lay between the germline ends. The CDR3 consists of 12 residues. In nucleotides, the CDR3 is TGTGCCAGCAGCACCGGACAGTATGGCTACACCTTC. Translating it yields CASSTGQYGYTF.

This clone was observed many times. V usage is TRBV14 and J usage is TRBJ2-3; TRBD2 matches 11 bases. V shed 0 bases, J shed 14 bases, and the junction held 13 bases outside the gene matches. Germline CDR1 is SGHDN and CDR2 is FVKESK. This CDR3 contains 16 residues. This CDR3 is CASSQDPSGRYSIVYF. The CDR3 DNA reads TGTGCCAGCAGCCAAGATCCTAGCGGGAGGTACTCGATAGTGTATTTT.

CDR3: CASSRPTGNYEQYF. As DNA, the CDR3 is TGTGCCAGCAGCCGCCCTACGGGTAACTACGAGCAGTACTTC. V and J are TRBV7-2 and TRBJ2-7; D unclear. V dropped 5 bases and J dropped 3 bases, with 14 bases sitting between them. The germline V gene has CDR1 SGHTA and CDR2 FQGNSA. The CDR3 has 14 amino acids. Variable domain in full (rest from reference TRBV7-2 and TRBJ2-7): GAGVSQSPSNKVTEKGKDVELRCDPISGHTALYWYRQSLGQGLEFLIYFQGNSAPDKSGLPSDRFSAERTGGSVSTLTIQRTQQEDSAVYLCASSRPTGNYEQYFGPGTRLTVT.

The V and J genes are TRBV27 and TRBJ1-2, with TRBD1 as a possible D gene (5 bases). The germline gives CDR1 MNHEY, CDR2 SMNVEV (reference sequence). This CDR3 contains 15 residues. V lost 6 bases and J lost 4, with 18 bases in between. CDR3: CASSRGLDKAYGYTF. DNA for the CDR3: TGTGCCAGCAGCAGAGGTCTGGACAAGGCCTATGGCTACACCTTC.

The rearrangement joins TRBV5-4 to TRBJ2-1; D not certain. The CDR3 loop spans 11 amino acids. V lost 5 bases, J lost 7 bases, and 7 bases lay in between. Germline V gene data show CDR1 as SGHNT and CDR2 as YYREEE (reference sequence). As DNA, the CDR3 is TGTGCCAGCAGTACAGAGAATGAGCAGTTCTTC. Protein product: CASSTENEQFF.

The chain carries TRBV5-1 and TRBJ1-1, with D perhaps TRBD1 (5 bases). This CDR3 is built from 15 residues. Germline-derived CDR1 and CDR2 are SGHRS and YFSETQ. Trimming cost V 0 bases and J 5 bases, with 14 bases left between them. CDR3: CASSLVGGVRTEAFF. The CDR3, as DNA: TGCGCCAGCAGCTTGGTGGGGGGGGTAAGAACTGAAGCTTTCTTT.

On this clone: A read error may account for a junction end that differs from germline. The chain employs TRBV7-9 and TRBJ1-1; D not certain. Germline V gives CDR1 SEHNR, CDR2 FQNEAQ (reference sequence). The CDR3 is 15 residues long. The CDR3, as DNA: TGTTCCAGCAGCTTATTCGACGAGGGAGACACTGAAGCTTTCTTT. Translation gives CSSSLFDEGDTEAFF.